The 14 T cell receptor beta chains below all came from one sample that was sequenced in a study of patients and donors after allogeneic stem cell transplantation. One entry per CDR3 protein results from TCRdb running MiXCR on the RT-PCR reads. The data show 200,000 to 250,000 distinct CDR3 sequences, less than 15% seen once. Input material: blood, either unsorted or a sorted T cell fraction (not recorded which). These receptors originate from a human donor who was either an allogeneic HSCT recipient or a stem cell or donor lymphocyte infusion donor (not recorded which). It is not recorded whose cells these are; they may come from a transplant donor.

This clonotype was counted only a few times. V gene TRBV7-6 combines with J gene TRBJ2-3, with D perhaps matching TRBD2 (5 bases). Looked up from germline, CDR1 is SGHVS and CDR2 is FNYEAQ. The CDR3 runs to 15 residues. V was cut by 5 bases and J by 0 bases, with 12 bases left in between. The DNA for the CDR3 is TGTGCCAGCAGCCCACTAGTAACTAGCACAGATACGCAGTATTTT. Its translation: CASSPLVTSTDTQYF.

The rearrangement uses TRBV4-1 and TRBJ2-3, with 8 bases lining up with TRBD2. This CDR3 region has 17 residues. Germline V gene lookup returns CDR1 MGHRA and CDR2 YSYEKL. V shed 0 bases and J 1 base; nucleotides not matched to a gene: 6. CDR3 sequence reads: CASSQERETSGTDTQYF. The CDR3 nucleotides are TGCGCCAGCAGCCAAGAACGGGAGACTAGCGGCACAGATACGCAGTATTTT.

This clonotype has ten or more counts. V is TRBV18 and J is TRBJ2-7, with D possibly called TRBD1 or TRBD2 (6 bases each). Germline CDR1 and CDR2: KGHSH and LQKENI. Trimming stripped 6 bases from V and 5 bases from J, with 14 bases between. The length of the CDR3 is 13 residues. In DNA, the CDR3 is TGTGCCAGCTCTCCGCGGAGGGGGGACGAGCAGTACTTC. Amino acid sequence: CASSPRRGDEQYF. Full variable domain (outside the CDR3, taken from reference TRBV18 and TRBJ2-7): NAGVMQNPRHLVRRRGQEARLRCSPMKGHSHVYWYRQLPEEGLKFMVYLQKENIIDESGMPKERFSAEFPKEGPSILRIQQVVRGDSAAYFCASSPRRGDEQYFGPGTRLTVT.

This rearrangement joins TRBV29-1 to TRBJ2-7; D not certain. The CDR3 is made up of 11 amino acids. Germline V CDR1 and CDR2: SQVTM, ANQGSEA. The V and J ends lost 3 bases and 5 bases respectively, with 8 bases between them. In nucleotides, the CDR3 is TGCAGCGTTGAGGCTTGGGACGAGCAGTACTTC. Encoded protein: CSVEAWDEQYF.

This clonotype occurred a few times. The chain couples TRBV3-1 to TRBJ2-5; D uncertain. This CDR3 comprises 13 residues. From germline, CDR1 is LGHDT and CDR2 YNNKEL (reference sequence). Trimming took 2 bases from V and 2 from J, leaving 6 bases between them. The CDR3 DNA sequence: TGTGCCAGCAGCCAAATGGGGCAAGAGACCCAGTACTTC. Amino acids: CASSQMGQETQYF.

The chain has TRBV18 and TRBJ1-2; D remains ambiguous. The CDR3 sequence is 14 residues long. CDR1 KGHSH and CDR2 LQKENI come from the germline V gene. The V gene lost 1 base and the J gene lost 4 bases, with 10 bases spanning the gap. CDR3 in amino acids: CASSPQDASYGYTF. In nucleotides, the CDR3 is TGTGCCAGCTCACCACAGGACGCTAGCTATGGCTACACCTTC.

This clonotype was detected many times. V is TRBV18 and J is TRBJ2-3; D is unclear. Germline V gene data show CDR1 as KGHSH and CDR2 as LQKENI. CDR3 length equals 13 residues. Trimming pared 3 bases from V and 4 bases from J, leaving 8 bases between. The CDR3 DNA reads TGTGCCAGCTCACCGTTGGTATCAGATACGCAGTATTTT. As protein: CASSPLVSDTQYF.

Only a few counts were recorded for this clonotype. The chain links TRBV29-1 to TRBJ2-3, with D tentatively TRBD1 (5 bases). In germline, CDR1 is SQVTM, CDR2 ANQGSEA. The CDR3 is made up of 12 amino acids. Trimming took off 4 bases at V and 6 bases at J, with 11 bases between the two ends. The CDR3 nucleotides read TGCAGCGTTGGCACAGGCCGGGATACGCAGTATTTT. It specifies CSVGTGRDTQYF.

V is TRBV12-3 or TRBV12-4 and J is TRBJ1-2, with D perhaps TRBD1 (6 bases). V was clipped by 2 bases and J by 8 bases, with 12 bases between them. The CDR3 is made up of 13 amino acids. As DNA, the CDR3 is TGTGCCAGCAGTTTATCAGGGGCGCGCGGCTACACCTTC. It yields the protein CASSLSGARGYTF.

This clonotype was counted between two and nine times. V usage is TRBV7-6 and J usage is TRBJ2-1, with 8 bases lining up with TRBD2. This CDR3 contains 17 residues. Germline trimming cut 1 base from V and 4 bases from J; bases unmatched to any gene: 9. Per germline, CDR1 SGHVS and CDR2 FNYEAQ. Here the CDR3 reads CASSLDAGGTGYNEQFF. CDR3 DNA sequence: TGTGCCAGCAGCTTAGATGCGGGAGGAACAGGGTACAATGAGCAGTTCTTC.

This clonotype showed up just a few times. Here the CDR3 DNA reads TGCGCCAGCAGCCCTACTTTTACTAGCGCCCTCGGGAATGAGCAGTTCTTC. Amino acids: CASSPTFTSALGNEQFF. V is TRBV5-1 and J is TRBJ2-1; TRBD2 matches at 7 bases. V lost 4 bases, J lost 7 bases, and 17 bases stayed unmatched. The CDR3 has 17 residues. Germline-derived CDR1 and CDR2 are SGHRS and YFSETQ.

In this sample, this clonotype turned up many times. The chain recombines TRBV4-3 with TRBJ1-2, with TRBD1 identical over 10 bases. CDR1 LGHNA and CDR2 YSLEER come from the germline V gene. V lost 3 bases, J lost 8 bases, and 6 bases stayed unmatched. The CDR3 sequence is 14 residues long. The CDR3 DNA sequence: TGCGCCAGCAGCCACGACAGGGGGCTCGGCGGCTACACCTTC. Translation: CASSHDRGLGGYTF.

The V call is TRBV9, the J call TRBJ2-3; maybe TRBD2 (5 bases). V gave up 1 base and J gave up 4 bases, with 13 bases separating them. This CDR3 contains 15 residues. Per the germline V gene, CDR1 is SGDLS and CDR2 is YYNGEE. CDR3 nucleotides: TGTGCCAGCAGCGTACGTTCCCTAGCCGCAGATACGCAGTATTTT. Protein sequence: CASSVRSLAADTQYF.

J is TRBJ2-5 and V is TRBV7-6; TRBD2 matches 7 bases. CDR3 length: 15 residues. Trimming took 4 bases from V and 3 from J; bases not matched to a gene: 8. The germline CDR1 and CDR2 sequences are SGHVS and FNYEAQ. In DNA form, the CDR3 reads TGTGCCAGCAGCTCCCCTCGGGGAGGGGAAGAGACCCAGTACTTC. Translated, it gives CASSSPRGGEETQYF.